This T cell receptor (beta chain) comes out of a study of blood T cell repertoires in COVID-19. Study as a whole: Acute and convalescent COVID-19 specimens originated in the United States, Italy and Spain. T cells, B-cell-depleted T cells, or PBMCs provided the cDNA or gDNA that served as material.

In the study's own analysis: Amplified reference gene primers provided the basis for estimating nucleated cell counts. This table comes from immunoSEQ multiplex PCR, and its TCRdb copy is limited to in-frame clones, with some not included. The V and J calls and clone size are taken from that table; D and trimming were inferred from the DNA. The sample shows about 260,000 clones, roughly 83% of them seen only once. CDR1 is LNHNV and CDR2 is YYDKDF in the germline V gene (reference sequence). The CDR3 contains 14 residues. V was shortened by 4 bases and J by 11 bases, with 20 bases between the two germline ends.

The sequenced material came from peripheral blood. The rearrangement uses TRBV15 and TRBJ1-1; D perhaps matches TRBD1 (5 bases). This TCR was sampled from a man aged 55 to 69 who had recovered from COVID-19. This CDR3 reads CATSNHRSRRSAFF. As DNA, the CDR3 is TGTGCCACCAGCAACCACAGGTCCCGACGAAGCGCTTTCTTT.